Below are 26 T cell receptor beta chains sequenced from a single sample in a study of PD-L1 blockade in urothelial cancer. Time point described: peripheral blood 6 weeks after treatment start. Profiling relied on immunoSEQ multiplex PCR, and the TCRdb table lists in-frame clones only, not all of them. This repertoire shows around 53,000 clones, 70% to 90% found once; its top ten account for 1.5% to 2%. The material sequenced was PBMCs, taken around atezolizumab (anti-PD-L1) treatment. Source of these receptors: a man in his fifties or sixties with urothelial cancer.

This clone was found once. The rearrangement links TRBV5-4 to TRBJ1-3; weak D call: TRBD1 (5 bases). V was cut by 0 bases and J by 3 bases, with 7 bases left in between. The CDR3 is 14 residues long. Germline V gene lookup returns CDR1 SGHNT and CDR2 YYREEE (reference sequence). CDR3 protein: CASSLERGGNTIYF. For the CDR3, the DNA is TGTGCCAGCAGCTTGGAAAGGGGTGGAAACACCATATATTTT.

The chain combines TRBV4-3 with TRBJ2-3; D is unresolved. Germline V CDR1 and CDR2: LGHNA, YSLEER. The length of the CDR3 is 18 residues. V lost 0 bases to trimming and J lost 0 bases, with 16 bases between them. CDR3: CASSQDFFAGTSTDTQYF. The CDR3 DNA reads TGCGCCAGCAGCCAAGATTTCTTCGCAGGAACTAGCACAGATACGCAGTATTTT.

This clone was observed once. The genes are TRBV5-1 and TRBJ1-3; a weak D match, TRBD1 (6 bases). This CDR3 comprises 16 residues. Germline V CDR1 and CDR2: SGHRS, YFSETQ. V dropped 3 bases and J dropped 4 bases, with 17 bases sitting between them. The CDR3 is CASSSGRGPLGNTIYF. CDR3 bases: TGCGCCAGCAGCTCCGGCAGGGGCCCATTGGGAAACACCATATATTTT.

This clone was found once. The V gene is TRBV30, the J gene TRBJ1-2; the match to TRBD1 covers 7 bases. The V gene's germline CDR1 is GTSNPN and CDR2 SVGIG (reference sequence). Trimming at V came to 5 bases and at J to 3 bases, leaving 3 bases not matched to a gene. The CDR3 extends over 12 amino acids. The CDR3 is CAWGDSHYGYTF. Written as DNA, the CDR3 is TGTGCCTGGGGGGACAGTCACTATGGCTACACCTTC.

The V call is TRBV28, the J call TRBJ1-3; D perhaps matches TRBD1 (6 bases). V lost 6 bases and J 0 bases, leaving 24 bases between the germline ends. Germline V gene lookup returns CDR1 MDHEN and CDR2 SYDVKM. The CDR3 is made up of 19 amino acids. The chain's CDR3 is CASSTTNYRDMSSGNTIYF. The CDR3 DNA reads TGTGCCAGCAGCACAACCAACTACCGGGACATGAGCTCTGGAAACACCATATATTTT.

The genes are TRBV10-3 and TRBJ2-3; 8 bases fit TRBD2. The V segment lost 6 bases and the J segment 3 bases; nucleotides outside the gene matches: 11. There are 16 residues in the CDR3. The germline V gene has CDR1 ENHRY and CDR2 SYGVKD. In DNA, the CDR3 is TGTGCCATCAGCGACCACCCAGCGGGAGTTACAGATACGCAGTATTTT. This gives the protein CAISDHPAGVTDTQYF.

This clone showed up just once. CDR3 in amino acids: CASSEPHRGGADTQYF. In DNA, the CDR3 is TGCGCCAGCAGTGAGCCCCACAGGGGGGGGGCAGATACGCAGTATTTT. The rearrangement uses TRBV10-1 and TRBJ2-3, with D possibly matching TRBD1 (8 bases). The CDR3 totals 16 residues. Deletions cut 2 bases from V and 4 bases from J, with 16 bases between. Germline V gene sequence: CDR1 WNHNN, CDR2 SYGVQD (reference sequence).

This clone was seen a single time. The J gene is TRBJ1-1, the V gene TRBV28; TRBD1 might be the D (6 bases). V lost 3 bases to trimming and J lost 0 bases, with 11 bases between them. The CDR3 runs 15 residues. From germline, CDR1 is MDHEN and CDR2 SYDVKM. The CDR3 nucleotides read TGTGCCAGCAGTTTGCCGGGACACTTGAACACTGAAGCTTTCTTT. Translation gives CASSLPGHLNTEAFF.

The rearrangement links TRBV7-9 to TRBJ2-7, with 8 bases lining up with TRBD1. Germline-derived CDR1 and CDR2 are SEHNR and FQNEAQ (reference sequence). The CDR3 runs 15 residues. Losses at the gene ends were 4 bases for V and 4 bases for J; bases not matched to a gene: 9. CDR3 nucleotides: TGTGCCAGCAGCTACCTCGAGACAGGGGAGTACGAGCAGTACTTC. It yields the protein CASSYLETGEYEQYF.

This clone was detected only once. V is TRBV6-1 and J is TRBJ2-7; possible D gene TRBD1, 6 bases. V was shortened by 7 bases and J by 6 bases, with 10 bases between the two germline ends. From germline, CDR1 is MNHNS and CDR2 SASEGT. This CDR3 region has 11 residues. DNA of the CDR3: TGTGCCAGCATTACAGGGTCCGAGCAGTACTTC. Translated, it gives CASITGSEQYF.

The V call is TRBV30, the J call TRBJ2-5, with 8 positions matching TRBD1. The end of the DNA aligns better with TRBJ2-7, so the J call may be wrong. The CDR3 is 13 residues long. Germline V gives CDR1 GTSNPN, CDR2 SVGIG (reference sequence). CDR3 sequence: CAWADRGPYEQYF. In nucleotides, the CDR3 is TGTGCCTGGGCTGACAGGGGCCCCTACGAGCAGTACTTC.

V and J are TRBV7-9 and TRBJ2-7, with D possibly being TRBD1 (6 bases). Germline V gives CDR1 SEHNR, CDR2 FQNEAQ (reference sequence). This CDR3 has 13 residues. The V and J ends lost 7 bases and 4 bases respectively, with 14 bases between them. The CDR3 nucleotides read TGTGCCAGCACTGGCAGGGGCGAGTACGAGCAGTACTTC. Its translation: CASTGRGEYEQYF.

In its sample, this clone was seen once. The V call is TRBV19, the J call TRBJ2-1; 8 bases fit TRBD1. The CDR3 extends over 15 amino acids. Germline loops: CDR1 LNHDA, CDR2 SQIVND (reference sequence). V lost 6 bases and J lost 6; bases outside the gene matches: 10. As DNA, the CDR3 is TGTGCCAGTAGAGAACGGGGACAGGTGGGCAATGAGCAGTTCTTC. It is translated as CASRERGQVGNEQFF.

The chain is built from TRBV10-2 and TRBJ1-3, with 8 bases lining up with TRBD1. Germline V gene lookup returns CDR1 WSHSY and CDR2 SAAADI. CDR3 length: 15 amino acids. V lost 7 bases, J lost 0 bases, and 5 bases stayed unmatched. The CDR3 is CASKAGQGSGNTIYF. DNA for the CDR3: TGCGCCAGCAAAGCTGGACAGGGCTCTGGAAACACCATATATTTT.

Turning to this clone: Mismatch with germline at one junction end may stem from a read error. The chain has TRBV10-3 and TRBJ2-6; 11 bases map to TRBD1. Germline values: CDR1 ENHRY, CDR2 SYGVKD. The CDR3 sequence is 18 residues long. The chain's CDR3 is CAINEFGTGGSGANVLTF. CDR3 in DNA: TGTGCCATCAATGAGTTCGGGACAGGGGGGTCTGGGGCCAACGTCCTGACTTTC.

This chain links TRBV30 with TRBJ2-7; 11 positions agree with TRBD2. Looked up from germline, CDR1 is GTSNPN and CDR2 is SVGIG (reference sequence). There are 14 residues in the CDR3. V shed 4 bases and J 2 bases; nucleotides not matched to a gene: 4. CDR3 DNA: TGTGCCTGGACTAGCGGGGGGCCTGCCTACGAGCAGTACTTC. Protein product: CAWTSGGPAYEQYF.

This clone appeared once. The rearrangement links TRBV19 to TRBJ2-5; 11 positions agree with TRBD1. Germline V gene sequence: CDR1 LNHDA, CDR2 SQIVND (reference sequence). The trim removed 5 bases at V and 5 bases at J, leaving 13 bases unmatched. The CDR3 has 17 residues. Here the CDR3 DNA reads TGTGCCAGTAGTTCCGGGACAGGGGGATCTTGGACGGAGACCCAGTACTTC. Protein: CASSSGTGGSWTETQYF.

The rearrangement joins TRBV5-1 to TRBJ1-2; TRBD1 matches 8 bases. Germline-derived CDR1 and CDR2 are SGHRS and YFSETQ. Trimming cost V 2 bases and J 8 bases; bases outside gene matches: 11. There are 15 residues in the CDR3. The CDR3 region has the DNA TGCGCCAGCAGCTTCAGGGGGCGAAATCCAAACGGCTACACCTTC. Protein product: CASSFRGRNPNGYTF. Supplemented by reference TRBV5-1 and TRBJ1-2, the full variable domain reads KAGVTQTPRYLIKTRGQQVTLSCSPISGHRSVSWYQQTPGQGLQFLFEYFSETQRNKGNFPGRFSGRQFSNSRSEMNVSTLELGDSALYLCASSFRGRNPNGYTFGSGTRLTVV.

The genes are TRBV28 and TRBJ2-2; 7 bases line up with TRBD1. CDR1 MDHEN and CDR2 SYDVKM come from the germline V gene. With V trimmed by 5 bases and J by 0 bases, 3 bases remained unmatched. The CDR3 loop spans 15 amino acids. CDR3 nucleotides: TGTGCCAGCAGTAGACAGGGAGCGAACACCGGGGAGCTGTTTTTT. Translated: CASSRQGANTGELFF.

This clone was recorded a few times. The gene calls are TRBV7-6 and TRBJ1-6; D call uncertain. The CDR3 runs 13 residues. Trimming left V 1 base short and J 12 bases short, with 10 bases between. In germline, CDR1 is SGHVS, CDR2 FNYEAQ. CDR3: CASSLGHLKPLHF. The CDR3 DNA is TGTGCCAGCAGCTTAGGGCACCTCAAACCCCTCCACTTT.

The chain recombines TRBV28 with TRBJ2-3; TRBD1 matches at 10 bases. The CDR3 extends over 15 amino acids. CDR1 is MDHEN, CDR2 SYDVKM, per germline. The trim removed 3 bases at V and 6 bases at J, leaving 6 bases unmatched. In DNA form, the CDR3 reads TGTGCCAGCAGTTTCGGACAGGGGGGGTGGGATACGCAGTATTTT. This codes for CASSFGQGGWDTQYF.

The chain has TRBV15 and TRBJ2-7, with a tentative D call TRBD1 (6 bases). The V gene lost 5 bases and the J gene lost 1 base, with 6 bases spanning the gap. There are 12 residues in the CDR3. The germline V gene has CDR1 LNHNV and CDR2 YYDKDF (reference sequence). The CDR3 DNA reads TGTGCCACCAGCGGACAGTCCTACGAGCAGTACTTC. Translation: CATSGQSYEQYF.

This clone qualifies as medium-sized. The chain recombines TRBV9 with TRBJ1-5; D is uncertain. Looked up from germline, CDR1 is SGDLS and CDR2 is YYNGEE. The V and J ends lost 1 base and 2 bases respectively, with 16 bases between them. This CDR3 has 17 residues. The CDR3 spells CASSVLQEPTGNQPQHF. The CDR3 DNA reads TGTGCCAGCAGCGTACTGCAGGAACCCACCGGCAATCAGCCCCAGCATTTT.

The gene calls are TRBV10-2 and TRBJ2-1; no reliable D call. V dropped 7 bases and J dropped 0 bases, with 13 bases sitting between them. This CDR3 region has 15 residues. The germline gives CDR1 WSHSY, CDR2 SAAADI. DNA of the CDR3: TGCGCCAGCAAAACGACAATGACCTCCTACAATGAGCAGTTCTTC. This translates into CASKTTMTSYNEQFF.

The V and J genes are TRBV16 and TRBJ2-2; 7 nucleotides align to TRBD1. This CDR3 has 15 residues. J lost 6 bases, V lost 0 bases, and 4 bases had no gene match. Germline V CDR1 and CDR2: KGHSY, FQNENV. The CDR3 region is CASSQSLTGSGELFF. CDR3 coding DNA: TGTGCCAGCAGCCAATCCCTGACAGGGTCCGGGGAGCTGTTTTTT.

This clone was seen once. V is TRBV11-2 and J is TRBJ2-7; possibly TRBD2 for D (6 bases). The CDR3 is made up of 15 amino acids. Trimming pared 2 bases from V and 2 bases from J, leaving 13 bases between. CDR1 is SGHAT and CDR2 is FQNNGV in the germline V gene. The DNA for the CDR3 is TGTGCCAGCAGCTTATCGGGGTGGGGGGCCTACGAGCAGTACTTC. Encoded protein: CASSLSGWGAYEQYF.